This T cell receptor beta chain was captured by sequencing in a study of control samples from healthy donors and cancer patients. Germline V gene lookup returns CDR1 SEHNR and CDR2 FQNEAQ (reference sequence). With V trimmed by 5 bases and J by 2 bases, 7 bases remained unmatched. The CDR3 spans 15 residues. TCRdb's copy holds only in-frame clones and misses some; the assay was immunoSEQ multiplex PCR. The sample includes fewer than 95,000 clones, roughly 80% seen only once; the top ten take around a fifth. Sample: blood. This receptor was obtained from a man younger than 45 in good health. V gene TRBV7-9 combines with J gene TRBJ2-3; 7 bases are a match to TRBD1. The CDR3 protein is CASSPRQGNTDTQYF. For the CDR3, the DNA is TGTGCCAGCAGCCCGCGACAGGGAAACACAGATACGCAGTATTTT.